These 30 T cell receptor beta chains were all obtained from the same sample, sequenced in a study of technical replicates of blood from a handful of donors. Only in-frame clones appear in the TCRdb table, and some are missing; sequencing was by immunoSEQ multiplex PCR. In the table there are tens of thousands of clones, around 97% of which are singletons. Material: T cells isolated from PBMCs. The source is a human donor in good health.

The genes are TRBV5-1 and TRBJ2-3, with 7 bases fitting TRBD1. This CDR3 region has 14 residues. The germline gives CDR1 SGHRS, CDR2 YFSETQ. Germline trimming cut 7 bases from V and 3 bases from J; bases unmatched to any gene: 8. The CDR3 region is CASRTQTGTDTQYF. As DNA, the CDR3 is TGCGCCAGCCGAACCCAGACAGGGACAGATACGCAGTATTTT.

This chain joins TRBV25-1 and TRBJ2-5; 12 nucleotides line up with TRBD2. Looked up from germline, CDR1 is MGHDK and CDR2 is SYGVNS. V shed 3 bases, J shed 5 bases, and the junction held 13 bases outside the gene matches. The CDR3 sequence is 18 residues long. DNA for the CDR3: TGTGCCAGCAGTGATAATCGGGTGCGACTAGCGGGAGTCGAGACCCAGTACTTC. Translating gives CASSDNRVRLAGVETQYF.

The chain joins TRBV14 to TRBJ1-1; D not resolved. CDR1 is SGHDN and CDR2 is FVKESK in the germline V gene. The germline V and J ends were trimmed by 2 bases and 5 bases, with 6 bases remaining between them. CDR3 length equals 12 residues. The chain's CDR3 is CASSQSATEAFF. In DNA, the CDR3 is TGTGCCAGCAGCCAATCTGCGACTGAAGCTTTCTTT.

V and J are TRBV4-1 and TRBJ2-7, with D possibly matching TRBD1 (6 bases). Trimming stripped 1 base from V and 2 bases from J, with 12 bases between. CDR1 is MGHRA, CDR2 YSYEKL, per germline. This CDR3 region has 15 residues. CDR3 loop: CASSQGWTATYEQYF. In DNA, the CDR3 is TGCGCCAGCAGCCAAGGTTGGACAGCAACCTACGAGCAGTACTTC.

The rearrangement uses TRBV19 and TRBJ2-7; 8 bases are shared with TRBD2. Losses at the gene ends were 5 bases for V and 0 bases for J; bases not matched to a gene: 6. The CDR3 covers 15 residues. The germline V gene encodes CDR1 LNHDA and CDR2 SQIVND (reference sequence). The DNA of the CDR3 is TGTGCCAGTAGTGTCCTAGCGGGCCGCTCCTACGAGCAGTACTTC. Amino acid sequence: CASSVLAGRSYEQYF.

This clone came up a few times. The chain has TRBV4-1 and TRBJ2-2, with 10 bases lining up with TRBD1. This CDR3 is 14 amino acids long. Looked up from germline, CDR1 is MGHRA and CDR2 is YSYEKL. Germline trimming cut 4 bases from V and 6 bases from J; bases unmatched to any gene: 2. The CDR3 bases are TGCGCCAGCAGCCCGGGACAGGGGTCCGGGGAGCTGTTTTTT. This encodes CASSPGQGSGELFF.

This sequence joins TRBV2 and TRBJ2-1; tentative D call: TRBD2 (6 bases). Trimming cost V 10 bases and J 0 bases, with 13 bases left between them. This CDR3 region has 14 residues. Germline V gives CDR1 SNHLY, CDR2 FYNNEI. The CDR3: CANIAGSSYNEQFF. CDR3 coding DNA: TGTGCCAACATAGCCGGGAGCTCCTACAATGAGCAGTTCTTC.

The V gene is TRBV7-9, the J gene TRBJ2-7, with a possible D match to TRBD1 (5 bases). V was pared by 7 bases and J by 0 bases, with 13 bases between. Germline V CDR1 and CDR2: SEHNR, FQNEAQ (reference sequence). CDR3 length: 14 residues. The chain's CDR3 is CASIDSRFSYEQYF. DNA for the CDR3: TGTGCCAGCATAGACAGCAGATTCTCCTACGAGCAGTACTTC.

The chain joins TRBV28 to TRBJ2-3, with D possibly TRBD2 on 6 matching bases. From germline, CDR1 is MDHEN and CDR2 SYDVKM. This CDR3 has 16 residues. Trimming removed 3 bases at V and 0 bases at J, with 13 bases between. CDR3 sequence: CASSFVSGASTDTQYF. The CDR3 DNA reads as TGTGCCAGCAGTTTCGTTAGCGGTGCTAGCACAGATACGCAGTATTTT.

This clone was seen a single time. This rearrangement joins TRBV9 to TRBJ2-3; weak D call: TRBD1 (6 bases). CDR1 SGDLS and CDR2 YYNGEE come from the germline V gene. CDR3 length: 16 residues. With 0 bases removed from V and 2 bases from J, the gap between germline ends came to 13 bases. In DNA form, the CDR3 reads TGTGCCAGCAGCGTAGACGACAGGCAAAACACAGATACGCAGTATTTT. Its protein product is CASSVDDRQNTDTQYF.

The rearrangement links TRBV5-4 to TRBJ2-3; possible D gene TRBD2, 5 bases. With 2 bases removed from V and 2 bases from J, the gap between germline ends came to 12 bases. The V gene's germline CDR1 is SGHNT and CDR2 YYREEE (reference sequence). The CDR3 is made up of 15 amino acids. The CDR3 spells CASSFTGMYTDTQYF. DNA for the CDR3: TGTGCCAGCAGCTTTACCGGGATGTACACAGATACGCAGTATTTT.

V usage is TRBV11-2 and J usage is TRBJ2-7; 11 bases align to TRBD1. Trimming removed 5 bases from V and 3 bases from J; junction bases left unmatched: 6. This CDR3 is built from 15 residues. Germline V CDR1 and CDR2: SGHAT, FQNNGV. The DNA for the CDR3 is TGTGCCAGCAGCCGACACGGGACAGGGGGCTACGAGCAGTACTTC. It specifies CASSRHGTGGYEQYF.

This clone was counted once. The chain has TRBV27 and TRBJ2-5; D gene ambiguous. The CDR3 sequence is 16 residues long. The V end was cut by 7 bases, the J end by 1 base, with 19 bases between. Germline CDR1 is MNHEY and CDR2 is SMNVEV (reference sequence). The CDR3 nucleotides are TGTGCCAGCACCACCTTCTACAGTACAAGCCAAGAGACCCAGTACTTC. Translating it yields CASTTFYSTSQETQYF.

The rearrangement joins TRBV27 to TRBJ1-4; TRBD1 aligns across 8 bases. V lost 5 bases and J lost 6; bases outside the gene matches: 5. This CDR3 region has 14 residues. CDR1 and CDR2 from the germline V gene are MNHEY and SMNVEV (reference sequence). The CDR3 nucleotides read TGTGCCAGCAGTGGTAACAGGGGGTATGAAAAACTGTTTTTT. Residues: CASSGNRGYEKLFF. Full variable domain (missing parts from reference TRBV27 and TRBJ1-4): EAQVTQNPRYLITVTGKKLTVTCSQNMNHEYMSWYRQDPGLGLRQIYYSMNVEVTDKGDVPEGYKVSRKEKRNFPLILESPSPNQTSLYFCASSGNRGYEKLFFGSGTQLSVL.

As for this clone: A junction end diverges from the germline sequence, so it may reflect a read error. The CDR3 DNA reads TGTGCCAGCAGCTTAGATATTTTTTCTAGCGACTCCCACAATGAGCAGTTCTTC. Encoded protein: CASSLDIFSSDSHNEQFF. The chain employs TRBV11-2 and TRBJ2-1, with a possible D match to TRBD2 (6 bases). CDR3 size: 18 residues. CDR1 and CDR2 (germline): SGHAT, FQNNGV.

The chain joins TRBV11-3 to TRBJ1-1; D may be TRBD1 (5 bases). Germline assignment: CDR1 SGHNT and CDR2 YENEEA. This CDR3 is 14 amino acids long. V lost 7 bases and J 1 base, leaving 13 bases between the germline ends. CDR3 sequence: CASTARVGNTEAFF. The DNA of the CDR3 is TGTGCCAGCACTGCCAGGGTTGGGAACACTGAAGCTTTCTTT.

This clone was seen only once. The chain is built from TRBV27 and TRBJ1-5; D remains unclear. From germline, CDR1 is MNHEY and CDR2 SMNVEV (reference sequence). V dropped 5 bases and J dropped 1 base, with 12 bases sitting between them. The CDR3 spans 15 residues. The CDR3 nucleotides are TGTGCCAGCAGTCGCGAGGCGGCAAGCAATCAGCCCCAGCATTTT. It encodes CASSREAASNQPQHF.

This chain joins TRBV2 and TRBJ2-7, with D maybe TRBD2 (5 bases). The CDR3 spans 17 residues. V lost 6 bases, J lost 2 bases, and 23 bases lay in between. Germline values: CDR1 SNHLY, CDR2 FYNNEI. Here the CDR3 reads CASRNPRAASSPYEQYF. DNA of the CDR3: TGTGCCAGCAGAAACCCCAGAGCGGCTAGCTCCCCCTACGAGCAGTACTTC.

As concerns this clone: At one boundary the junction diverges from the germline segment, which might be a read error. This chain links TRBV7-9 with TRBJ2-4, with 7 positions matching TRBD1. This CDR3 spans 18 amino acids. Germline V gene lookup returns CDR1 SEHNR and CDR2 FQNEAQ (reference sequence). CDR3 bases: TGTGCCAGCAGCTTAATCAACTTGAGGGACAGCCTTCTCCTTCTTCCGTGGTTC. Protein sequence: CASSLINLRDSLLLLPWF. The whole variable domain, remainder taken from reference TRBV7-9 and TRBJ2-4, is DTGVSQNPRHKITKRGQNVTFRCDPISEHNRLYWYRQTLGQGPEFLTYFQNEAQLEKSRLLSDRFSAERPKGSFSTLEIQRTEQGDSAMYLCASSLINLRDSLLLLPWFGAGTRLSVL.

This chain uses TRBV27 with TRBJ1-4, with 7 bases that match TRBD1. In germline, CDR1 is MNHEY, CDR2 SMNVEV (reference sequence). Germline trimming cut 2 bases from V and 8 bases from J; bases unmatched to any gene: 2. The CDR3 covers 13 residues. CDR3 DNA: TGTGCCAGCAGTTTAACAGGGGAGGAAAAACTGTTTTTT. Translated, it gives CASSLTGEEKLFF.

A single count supports this clone. The junction and the germline gene differ at one end; a read error may be behind it. The chain carries TRBV30 and TRBJ1-4, with 7 bases lining up with TRBD1. The CDR3 sequence is 15 residues long. Germline assignment: CDR1 GTSNPN and CDR2 SVGIG (reference sequence). The DNA of the CDR3 is TGTGCCTGGAGTGACCGGACAGGAACTAATGAAGAACTGTTTTTT. Amino acids: CAWSDRTGTNEELFF.

The rearrangement uses TRBV5-1 and TRBJ1-6; D remains ambiguous. The CDR3 is made up of 15 amino acids. Trimming took off 0 bases at V and 10 bases at J, with 14 bases between the two ends. The V gene's germline CDR1 is SGHRS and CDR2 YFSETQ. CDR3 region: CASSLDEGGSSPLHF. In DNA, the CDR3 is TGCGCCAGCAGCTTGGATGAGGGTGGAAGCTCACCCCTCCACTTT.

The chain employs TRBV5-1 and TRBJ2-1, with 8 bases identical to TRBD2. The V gene's germline CDR1 is SGHRS and CDR2 YFSETQ. The V and J ends lost 1 base and 1 base, in that order; junction bases with no gene match: 13. CDR3 length equals 19 residues. In nucleotides, the CDR3 is TGCGCCAGCAGCTTGTTTAATCCCTCCAGCGGGAGTTCCTACAATGAGCAGTTCTTC. It yields the protein CASSLFNPSSGSSYNEQFF.

The chain carries TRBV29-1 and TRBJ2-3; D uncertain. Germline-derived CDR1 and CDR2 are SQVTM and ANQGSEA. Trimming took 8 bases from V and 4 from J, leaving 13 bases between them. The CDR3 runs to 12 residues. CDR3 sequence (DNA): TGCAGCCACGAGGCCAGTTCAGATACGCAGTATTTT. This translates into CSHEASSDTQYF.

V and J are TRBV5-1 and TRBJ2-3; TRBD1 agrees at 9 bases. Germline assignment: CDR1 SGHRS and CDR2 YFSETQ. Trimming took 0 bases from V and 4 from J; bases not matched to a gene: 3. This CDR3 comprises 15 residues. CDR3 sequence reads: CASSLATGGADTQYF. In DNA form, the CDR3 reads TGCGCCAGCAGCTTGGCAACAGGGGGCGCAGATACGCAGTATTTT.

The rearrangement links TRBV7-9 to TRBJ2-5; TRBD1 is a possible D gene (5 bases). Germline V gene lookup returns CDR1 SEHNR and CDR2 FQNEAQ (reference sequence). This CDR3 comprises 14 residues. Between the trimmed V and J ends, which lost 1 base and 9 bases, there was a span of 15 bases. The CDR3 protein is CASSLEQAGPAQYF. The CDR3 bases are TGTGCCAGCAGCTTAGAACAGGCCGGACCGGCCCAGTACTTC.

The chain is built from TRBV30 and TRBJ1-2, with 9 bases fitting TRBD1. Germline assignment: CDR1 GTSNPN and CDR2 SVGIG (reference sequence). The CDR3 covers 15 residues. J was trimmed by 5 bases and V by 0 bases; bases with no gene match: 7. The CDR3 bases are TGTGCCTGGAGTGTAGTCGGACAGGGGAATTATGGCTACACCTTC. It specifies CAWSVVGQGNYGYTF.

In this sample, this clone turned up once. The chain employs TRBV11-2 and TRBJ2-3; 13 nucleotides agree with TRBD2. CDR1 is SGHAT, CDR2 FQNNGV, per germline. The CDR3 is made up of 16 amino acids. V was pared by 5 bases and J by 4 bases, with 6 bases of the junction left unmatched. CDR3 amino acids: CASSLRLAGGPDTQYF. CDR3 nucleotide sequence: TGTGCCAGCAGCCTGAGACTAGCGGGAGGCCCAGATACGCAGTATTTT. Full variable domain (rest looked up from reference TRBV11-2 and TRBJ2-3): EAGVAQSPRYKIIEKRQSVAFWCNPISGHATLYWYQQILGQGPKLLIQFQNNGVVDDSQLPKDRFSAERLKGVDSTLKIQPAKLEDSAVYLCASSLRLAGGPDTQYFGPGTRLTVL.

The chain carries TRBV7-2 and TRBJ1-1; unclear D gene. The CDR3 loop spans 15 amino acids. The V and J ends lost 5 bases and 4 bases respectively, with 17 bases between them. Per the germline V gene, CDR1 is SGHTA and CDR2 is FQGNSA. This CDR3 reads CASSPRTLFGTEAFF. The CDR3, as DNA: TGTGCCAGCAGCCCCCGGACTCTTTTCGGCACTGAAGCTTTCTTT.

The chain carries TRBV29-1 and TRBJ1-2; D is unresolved. CDR1 is SQVTM and CDR2 is ANQGSEA in the germline V gene. This CDR3 contains 12 residues. Deletions cut 2 bases from V and 7 bases from J, with 11 bases between. CDR3 sequence (DNA): TGCAGCGTTGAACGGGAAACCCCTGGCTACACCTTC. Translating gives CSVERETPGYTF.